A single sample is the source of the 30 T cell receptor beta chains below, sequenced in a study of T cells in Graves' hyperthyroidism and ophthalmopathy (dated by TCRdb to the late 2010s). Library creation used multiplex PCR. TCRdb names Illumina HiSeq 2000 as the instrument used. The TCR beta CDR3 regions were amplified from the RNA transcripts. For the first round of RT-PCR on the TCR CDR3, the HTBI primer set was used together with the Qiagen OneStep RT-PCR kit. Using fastp trimming at Q25 and MiXCR clonotype assembly, TCRdb reanalyzed the public sequencing data and kept in-frame beta chains. CDR3 protein duplicates are merged, each entry listing the most common genes and DNA. Here the sample has 530,000 or so distinct CDR3 sequences; approximately 24% occur a single time. The leading ten clones occupy around 10% of the sample. Sequencing was done on a sample of blood. These receptors originate from a woman younger than 45 with Graves' ophthalmopathy.

The V call is TRBV20-1, the J call TRBJ2-7; TRBD2 matches 9 bases. V trimming: 0 bases; J trimming: 3 bases; junction bases outside the gene matches: 9. Germline CDR1 DFQATT, CDR2 SNEGSKA (reference sequence). The CDR3 is 16 amino acids. The CDR3 DNA follows: TGCAGTGCTAGAGATCTTAGCGGGAGTTATAACTACGAGCAGTACTTC. Its protein product is CSARDLSGSYNYEQYF.

This clonotype showed up many times. The chain joins TRBV18 to TRBJ2-4; TRBD2 aligns across 7 bases. The length of the CDR3 is 16 residues. Trimming cost V 1 base and J 1 base; bases outside gene matches: 4. CDR1 is KGHSH, CDR2 LQKENI, per germline. The CDR3 here is CASSPHGAGAKNIQYF. The CDR3 DNA follows: TGTGCCAGCTCACCACATGGAGCGGGGGCCAAAAACATTCAGTACTTC. The full variable domain, with the rest looked up from reference TRBV18 and TRBJ2-4, is NAGVMQNPRHLVRRRGQEARLRCSPMKGHSHVYWYRQLPEEGLKFMVYLQKENIIDESGMPKERFSAEFPKEGPSILRIQQVVRGDSAAYFCASSPHGAGAKNIQYFGAGTRLSVL.

The CDR3 region is CASSEMSSRDSAFF. The CDR3 nucleotides read TGTGCCAGCAGTGAAATGTCCAGCCGGGACTCAGCTTTCTTT. The V gene is TRBV6-1, the J gene TRBJ1-1; possible D gene TRBD1, 5 bases. The germline CDR1 and CDR2 sequences are MNHNS and SASEGT. The CDR3 runs 14 residues. Deletions cut 2 bases from V and 10 bases from J, with 17 bases between.

The chain recombines TRBV20-1 with TRBJ1-2; D call uncertain. This CDR3 has 13 residues. V shed 2 bases and J shed 5 bases, with 12 bases lying between them. The germline CDR1 and CDR2 sequences are DFQATT and SNEGSKA (reference sequence). The CDR3 is CSARTPTAYGYTF. The CDR3 DNA reads TGCAGTGCTAGAACCCCCACCGCTTATGGCTACACCTTC.

In its sample, this clonotype was seen many times. The J gene is TRBJ1-3, the V gene TRBV7-2, with D unclear. The CDR3 is made up of 15 amino acids. V lost 5 bases and J 0 bases, leaving 11 bases between the germline ends. Germline V gene lookup returns CDR1 SGHTA and CDR2 FQGNSA. The CDR3 protein is CASSPTPGSGNTIYF. The CDR3 coding sequence is TGTGCCAGCAGCCCAACCCCGGGCTCTGGAAACACCATATATTTT. Filled out from reference TRBV7-2 and TRBJ1-3, the complete variable domain reads GAGVSQSPSNKVTEKGKDVELRCDPISGHTALYWYRQSLGQGLEFLIYFQGNSAPDKSGLPSDRFSAERTGGSVSTLTIQRTQQEDSAVYLCASSPTPGSGNTIYFGEGSWLTVV.

V usage is TRBV12-3 or TRBV12-4 and J usage is TRBJ2-4; 15 bases agree with TRBD2. Losses at the gene ends were 6 bases for V and 9 bases for J; bases not matched to a gene: 12. The CDR3 covers 17 residues. For the CDR3, the DNA is TGTGCCAGCAGAACCGGGACTAGCGGGGGGCCTTGGAGCATTCAGTACTTC. Protein: CASRTGTSGGPWSIQYF.

The chain recombines TRBV6-5 with TRBJ1-2; the D is unclear. CDR1 and CDR2 from the germline V gene are MNHEY and SVGAGI. V lost 4 bases and J lost 4, with 10 bases in between. This CDR3 is built from 13 residues. CDR3: CASSFKGGYGYTF. The CDR3 nucleotides read TGTGCCAGCAGTTTTAAGGGCGGCTATGGCTACACCTTC.

This clonotype has at least ten counts. The V gene is TRBV20-1, the J gene TRBJ2-5, with D possibly TRBD2 on 6 matching bases. Trimming left V 0 bases short and J 4 bases short, with 12 bases between. The germline CDR1 and CDR2 sequences are DFQATT and SNEGSKA (reference sequence). CDR3 size: 14 residues. Here the CDR3 DNA reads TGCAGTGCTAGAGATTTGGGGACTCTAGAGACCCAGTACTTC. It specifies CSARDLGTLETQYF.

This clonotype was recorded a few times. The genes are TRBV6-1 and TRBJ1-3, with D unclear. The CDR3 consists of 13 residues. Trimming removed 2 bases from V and 1 base from J, with 3 bases in between. In germline, CDR1 is MNHNS, CDR2 SASEGT. CDR3 sequence (DNA): TGTGCCAGCAGTGAACAGTCTGGAAACACCATATATTTT. This encodes CASSEQSGNTIYF.

This clonotype was picked up many times. The chain joins TRBV11-3 to TRBJ1-1; unclear D gene. CDR1 is SGHNT and CDR2 is YENEEA in the germline V gene. The CDR3 extends over 13 amino acids. V gave up 4 bases and J gave up 1 base, with 7 bases separating them. In DNA form, the CDR3 reads TGTGCCAGCAGCTACTACAGGAACACTGAAGCTTTCTTT. Translating it yields CASSYYRNTEAFF.

The sample holds many counts of this clonotype. The chain recombines TRBV6-1 with TRBJ2-7, with TRBD2 matching over 11 bases. The trim removed 6 bases at V and 1 base at J, leaving 8 bases unmatched. This CDR3 contains 16 residues. The germline V gene has CDR1 MNHNS and CDR2 SASEGT. The CDR3 region is CASSFPGTSGSYEQYF. The CDR3 nucleotides are TGTGCCAGCAGCTTTCCCGGGACTAGCGGTTCCTACGAGCAGTACTTC.

There are many counts of this clonotype. The rearrangement uses TRBV11-2 and TRBJ1-1, with 8 bases lining up with TRBD1. Germline CDR1 is SGHAT and CDR2 is FQNNGV. With 4 bases clipped from V and 1 base from J, the junction kept 5 bases outside the gene matches. The CDR3 spans 15 residues. CDR3 residues: CASSSGQGGNTEAFF. CDR3 bases: TGTGCCAGCAGCTCTGGACAGGGCGGGAACACTGAAGCTTTCTTT. Full variable domain (remainder filled in from reference TRBV11-2 and TRBJ1-1): EAGVAQSPRYKIIEKRQSVAFWCNPISGHATLYWYQQILGQGPKLLIQFQNNGVVDDSQLPKDRFSAERLKGVDSTLKIQPAKLEDSAVYLCASSSGQGGNTEAFFGQGTRLTVV.

This chain links TRBV30 with TRBJ2-5, with D perhaps being TRBD1 or TRBD2 (8 bases each). Germline lookup yields CDR1 GTSNPN and CDR2 SVGIG (reference sequence). The CDR3 has 16 residues. The germline V and J ends were trimmed by 1 base and 7 bases, with 22 bases remaining between them. This CDR3 reads CAWSGGRNRGTRTQYF. As DNA, the CDR3 is TGTGCCTGGAGTGGGGGCCGGAACAGGGGGACTAGGACCCAGTACTTC. Full variable domain (remainder filled in from reference TRBV30 and TRBJ2-5): SQTIHQWPATLVQPVGSPLSLECTVEGTSNPNLYWYRQAAGRGLQLLFYSVGIGQISSEVPQNLSASRPQDRQFILSSKKLLLSDSGFYLCAWSGGRNRGTRTQYFGPGTRLLVL.

This clonotype was seen ten or more times. V gene TRBV10-3 combines with J gene TRBJ2-5, with 8 bases matching TRBD1. Germline values: CDR1 ENHRY, CDR2 SYGVKD. The J segment lost 5 bases and the V segment lost 8 bases, leaving 10 bases of the junction unmatched. This CDR3 is 14 amino acids long. The DNA for the CDR3 is TGTGCCATCTGGACAGGGAAGGTGTTGGAGACCCAGTACTTC. This gives the protein CAIWTGKVLETQYF.

At least ten counts were recorded for this clonotype. This CDR3 reads CSAREGVTNYEQYF. The CDR3 DNA reads as TGCAGTGCTAGAGAGGGGGTGACGAACTACGAGCAGTACTTC. The V gene is TRBV20-1, the J gene TRBJ2-7, with D perhaps assigned TRBD1 or TRBD2 (5 bases each). The germline V gene encodes CDR1 DFQATT and CDR2 SNEGSKA (reference sequence). V gave up 0 bases and J gave up 3 bases, with 12 bases separating them. The CDR3 is 14 residues long.

Many counts were recorded for this clonotype. CDR3 nucleotide sequence: TGCAGTGCTAGAGAGAGGAACAGGGACTATGGCTACACCTTC. It translates to CSARERNRDYGYTF. V and J are TRBV20-1 and TRBJ1-2, with D tentatively TRBD1 (6 bases). The CDR3 totals 14 residues. The V gene's germline CDR1 is DFQATT and CDR2 SNEGSKA (reference sequence). The V end was cut by 0 bases, the J end by 3 bases, with 11 bases between.

This clonotype occurred many times. The junction and the germline gene differ at one end; a read error may be behind it. The chain has TRBV15 and TRBJ2-4; TRBD2 matches at 7 bases. Germline V CDR1 and CDR2: LNHNV, YYDKDF (reference sequence). CDR3 length equals 18 residues. CDR3 nucleotide sequence: TGTGCCACCAGCAGAGATTATAGGACTAGGGCCGCCAAAAACATTAAGTACTTC. This translates into CATSRDYRTRAAKNIKYF.

This clonotype was counted at least ten times. This chain joins TRBV15 and TRBJ2-5; D gene unclear. CDR1 is LNHNV, CDR2 YYDKDF, per germline (reference sequence). The CDR3 spans 13 residues. V gave up 0 bases and J gave up 5 bases, with 7 bases separating them. The CDR3 nucleotides are TGTGCCACCAGCAGAGATAGGGTGGAGACCCAGTACTTC. Translation: CATSRDRVETQYF. Together with reference TRBV15 and TRBJ2-5, the CDR3 gives the full variable domain: DAMVIQNPRYQVTQFGKPVTLSCSQTLNHNVMYWYQQKSSQAPKLLFHYYDKDFNNEADTPDNFQSRRPNTSFCFLDIRSPGLGDTAMYLCATSRDRVETQYFGPGTRLLVL.

The chain employs TRBV20-1 and TRBJ2-3, with D unresolved. The V and J ends lost 5 bases and 0 bases respectively, with 6 bases between them. There are 12 residues in the CDR3. CDR1 is DFQATT, CDR2 SNEGSKA, per germline (reference sequence). The CDR3 DNA sequence: TGCAGTGCTTCGTTGAGCACAGATACGCAGTATTTT. It codes for CSASLSTDTQYF.

This sequence joins TRBV28 and TRBJ2-5, with 11 bases that match TRBD1. Looked up from germline, CDR1 is MDHEN and CDR2 is SYDVKM. With 4 bases clipped from V and 6 bases from J, the junction kept 10 bases outside the gene matches. The CDR3 is 16 amino acids. In nucleotides, the CDR3 is TGTGCCAGCAGTTCTTGGGACAGGGGGGGTTGGAAGACCCAGTACTTC. Translated, it gives CASSSWDRGGWKTQYF.

This clonotype was counted ten times or more. This sequence joins TRBV5-5 and TRBJ1-5, with D possibly matching TRBD1 (5 bases). CDR3 length: 16 residues. The V and J ends lost 0 bases and 0 bases respectively, with 10 bases between them. Germline-derived CDR1 and CDR2 are SGHKS and YYEKEE (reference sequence). The CDR3 reads CASSLVLGLSNQPQHF. The CDR3 DNA is TGTGCCAGCAGCTTGGTTTTGGGGCTTAGCAATCAGCCCCAGCATTTT.

The gene calls are TRBV20-1 and TRBJ1-2; the match to TRBD1 covers 8 bases. V lost 6 bases, J lost 6 bases, and 12 bases stayed unmatched. CDR1 is DFQATT and CDR2 is SNEGSKA in the germline V gene (reference sequence). This CDR3 contains 14 residues. The CDR3: CSATTGTGGNGYTF. DNA for the CDR3: TGCAGTGCAACAACAGGAACAGGGGGGAATGGCTACACCTTC.

This clonotype came up many times. Sequence at one end of the junction differs from germline and may be a read error. The chain employs TRBV19 and TRBJ2-7; 7 nucleotides align to TRBD1. CDR1 and CDR2 (germline): LNHDA, SQIVND (reference sequence). The CDR3 is 13 residues long. The CDR3 spells CASSTGQTYEQYF. CDR3 sequence (DNA): TGCGCCAGCAGCACGGGACAGACCTACGAGCAGTACTTC.

This clonotype was counted at least ten times. The V and J genes are TRBV5-1 and TRBJ1-1; 7 positions match TRBD1. Germline trimming cut 2 bases from V and 8 bases from J; bases unmatched to any gene: 6. From germline, CDR1 is SGHRS and CDR2 YFSETQ. This CDR3 comprises 13 residues. CDR3 nucleotide sequence: TGCGCCAGCAGCTTCCTGACAGGGCGGGAAGCTTTCTTT. Protein: CASSFLTGREAFF.

This clonotype was detected once. The chain combines TRBV7-8 with TRBJ1-2, with TRBD1 identical over 8 bases. J gave up 5 bases and V 0 bases, and 2 bases lay outside the gene matches. The CDR3 covers 14 residues. Germline V gene data show CDR1 as SGHVS and CDR2 as FQNEAQ. CDR3 nucleotide sequence: TGTGCCAGCAGCTTAGCCACAGGGGGATATGGCTACACCTTC. Translated, it gives CASSLATGGYGYTF.

The CDR3 spells CASSLTQGNNQPQHF. The CDR3 DNA reads TGTGCCAGCAGTTTAACTCAGGGGAACAATCAGCCCCAGCATTTT. The chain employs TRBV28 and TRBJ1-5; tentative D call: TRBD1 (6 bases). This CDR3 has 15 residues. The V end lost 2 bases, the J end lost 3 bases, and 11 bases lay between the germline ends. Germline CDR1 and CDR2: MDHEN and SYDVKM.

The sample holds many counts of this clonotype. The chain couples TRBV4-1 to TRBJ1-5; unclear D gene. The CDR3 has 13 amino acids. The V and J ends lost 3 bases and 3 bases respectively, with 6 bases between them. Germline CDR1 MGHRA, CDR2 YSYEKL. CDR3 residues: CASSHGDNQPQHF. As DNA, the CDR3 is TGCGCCAGCAGCCACGGTGACAATCAGCCCCAGCATTTT.

This clonotype was counted at least ten times. This sequence joins TRBV28 and TRBJ1-2, with D uncertain. CDR3 size: 10 residues. Germline assignment: CDR1 MDHEN and CDR2 SYDVKM. DNA of the CDR3: TGTGGTTCCGGGAACTATGGCTACACCTTC. It encodes CGSGNYGYTF.

This clonotype was recorded many times. J is TRBJ2-7 and V is TRBV28; no clear D gene. This CDR3 has 13 residues. Trimming took 5 bases from V and 0 from J, leaving 8 bases between them. CDR1 and CDR2 (germline): MDHEN, SYDVKM. The CDR3 DNA sequence: TGTGCCAGCAGTCCTTATAGCTCCTACGAGCAGTACTTC. Protein product: CASSPYSSYEQYF.

The CDR3 DNA sequence: TGCAGTGCTAGAGTGACAGGAACGGGGAATGAAAAACTGTTTTTT. Residues: CSARVTGTGNEKLFF. This sequence joins TRBV20-1 and TRBJ1-4; the D gene is possibly TRBD1 (6 bases). Trimming took 1 base from V and 5 from J, leaving 14 bases between them. Germline CDR1 is DFQATT and CDR2 is SNEGSKA (reference sequence). The length of the CDR3 is 15 residues.